The T cell receptor (beta chain) described here comes from a study of blood T cell repertoires in COVID-19. Study overall: COVID-19 samples collected from the United States, Italy and Spain covered acute and convalescent phases. Sources were T cells, B-cell-depleted T cells, or PBMCs; the material itself was cDNA or gDNA.

This clone was found once. This table comes from immunoSEQ multiplex PCR, and its TCRdb copy is limited to in-frame clones, with some not included. The profile shows 250,000 to 300,000 clones, 90% to 95% of them singletons. The sequenced sample was peripheral blood. The sequence was obtained from a woman aged 30 to 39 with COVID-19, enrolled during active disease.

CDR3: CASSLVGERTEAFF. The CDR3 nucleotides are TGTGCCAGCAGCTTAGTCGGGGAAAGGACTGAAGCTTTCTTT. This chain links TRBV11-2 with TRBJ1-1; D not resolved. This CDR3 contains 14 residues. Trimming shortened V by 1 base and J by 5 bases, and 11 bases separated the two germline ends. The germline CDR1 and CDR2 sequences are SGHAT and FQNNGV.